The rows below give T cell receptor beta chains drawn from one sample of a study of neoadjuvant nivolumab and ipilimumab in lung cancer. Measured with immunoSEQ multiplex PCR; TCRdb has only the in-frame clones, and not every one. The data contain 7,500 to 9,000 clones, 84% of them singletons. The sequenced sample was tumor tissue, obtained after neoadjuvant nivolumab, alone or with ipilimumab, at or shortly before surgery. Receptors were obtained from an adult with non-small cell lung cancer. Each CDR3 is given with its conserved first and last residue. Each record gives: clone size, J gene, V gene, CDR3 length, D gene, CDR3 protein, CDR3 DNA. A D gene is named only where the DNA matches it firmly. Size values are once, few and many counts, or a class for expanded clones, and some rows have none.

abundance: -
j_gene: TRBJ1-1
v_gene: TRBV5-1
len: 12
d_gene: TRBD1
CDR3aa: CASSLQGAEAFF
CDR3nt: TGCGCCAGCAGCTTACAGGGGGCTGAAGCTTTCTTT

abundance: -
j_gene: TRBJ1-1
v_gene: TRBV9
len: 13
d_gene: -
CDR3aa: CASSAVGGVEAFF
CDR3nt: TGTGCCAGCAGCGCTGTCGGGGGTGTTGAAGCTTTCTTT

abundance: -
j_gene: TRBJ2-4
v_gene: TRBV6-6
len: 13
d_gene: -
CDR3aa: CASIALAKNIQYF
CDR3nt: TGTGCCAGCATCGCCCTAGCCAAAAACATTCAGTACTTC

abundance: -
j_gene: TRBJ1-1
v_gene: TRBV29-1
len: 12
d_gene: -
CDR3aa: CSVGWSGAEAFF
CDR3nt: TGCAGCGTTGGATGGTCGGGCGCTGAAGCTTTCTTT

abundance: once
j_gene: TRBJ2-7
v_gene: TRBV18
len: 12
d_gene: -
CDR3aa: CASSPETYEQYF
CDR3nt: TGTGCCAGCTCACCCGAGACCTACGAGCAGTACTTC

abundance: -
j_gene: TRBJ2-7
v_gene: TRBV7-8
len: 18
d_gene: TRBD2
CDR3aa: CASSLELAGESGNYEQYF
CDR3nt: TGTGCCAGCAGCTTAGAGCTAGCGGGAGAGTCGGGGAACTACGAGCAGTACTTC

abundance: -
j_gene: TRBJ1-5
v_gene: TRBV10-1
len: 13
d_gene: TRBD1
CDR3aa: CATQQGVGQPQHF
CDR3nt: TGCGCCACACAACAGGGGGTCGGGCAGCCCCAGCATTTT

abundance: -
j_gene: TRBJ2-5
v_gene: TRBV4-2
len: 15
d_gene: TRBD2
CDR3aa: CASSQEGAGGETQYF
CDR3nt: TGTGCCAGCAGCCAAGAGGGAGCGGGAGGTGAGACCCAGTACTTC

abundance: -
j_gene: TRBJ1-5
v_gene: TRBV2
len: 14
d_gene: -
CDR3aa: CASSDDIPDQPQHF
CDR3nt: TGTGCCAGCAGTGATGACATTCCAGATCAGCCCCAGCATTTT

abundance: once
j_gene: TRBJ2-1
v_gene: TRBV2
len: 13
d_gene: -
CDR3aa: CASSDNGYNEQFF
CDR3nt: TGTGCCAGCAGTGACAATGGGTACAATGAGCAGTTCTTC

abundance: -
j_gene: TRBJ1-2
v_gene: TRBV7-9
len: 13
d_gene: -
CDR3aa: CASSFREGYGYTF
CDR3nt: TGTGCCAGCAGCTTCAGGGAAGGGTATGGCTACACCTTC

abundance: few
j_gene: TRBJ1-2
v_gene: TRBV15
len: 13
d_gene: -
CDR3aa: CATKMDSNYGYTF
CDR3nt: TGTGCCACCAAGATGGACAGCAACTATGGCTACACCTTC

abundance: -
j_gene: TRBJ1-2
v_gene: TRBV20-1
len: 10
d_gene: -
CDR3aa: CSARQYGYTF
CDR3nt: TGCAGTGCTAGACAATATGGCTACACCTTC

abundance: -
j_gene: TRBJ2-7
v_gene: TRBV7-3
len: 14
d_gene: -
CDR3aa: CASSSEGVTYEQYF
CDR3nt: TGTGCCAGCAGCTCAGAGGGGGTAACCTACGAGCAGTACTTC